The 7 T cell receptor beta chains listed next were all sequenced from one sample in a study of blood T cell repertoires in COVID-19. Some clones are missing from TCRdb's copy, which holds only in-frame ones; the method was immunoSEQ multiplex PCR. Here the sample spans 200,000 to 300,000 clones, roughly 76% being singletons. The sample comprised peripheral blood. Receptor source: an elderly woman with COVID-19, enrolled during active disease.

This clone has at least ten counts. V gene TRBV4-1 combines with J gene TRBJ1-2, with no clear D. Trimming pared 1 base from V and 2 bases from J, leaving 14 bases between. The germline V gene has CDR1 MGHRA and CDR2 YSYEKL. The CDR3 runs to 16 residues. The CDR3 nucleotides are TGCGCCAGCAGCCAAGTACTAATCGGTACGAACTATGGCTACACCTTC. Translating gives CASSQVLIGTNYGYTF.

V and J are TRBV27 and TRBJ1-2, with 8 bases aligning to TRBD1. Per the germline V gene, CDR1 is MNHEY and CDR2 is SMNVEV (reference sequence). The CDR3 has 14 residues. With V trimmed by 5 bases and J by 4 bases, 6 bases remained unmatched. The CDR3 region is CASSLTGAVYGYTF. CDR3 nucleotides: TGTGCCAGCAGTCTGACAGGGGCGGTCTATGGCTACACCTTC.

The gene calls are TRBV5-1 and TRBJ1-4; TRBD1 agrees at 10 bases. CDR1 SGHRS and CDR2 YFSETQ come from the germline V gene. The V segment lost 4 bases and the J segment 6 bases; nucleotides outside the gene matches: 3. The CDR3 runs 14 residues. The CDR3 DNA follows: TGCGCCAGCAGCCCCGGGACAGGGGATGAAAAACTGTTTTTT. It encodes CASSPGTGDEKLFF.

The chain carries TRBV7-9 and TRBJ1-2; D gene uncertain. Germline CDR1 SEHNR, CDR2 FQNEAQ (reference sequence). Trimming cost V 2 bases and J 6 bases, with 10 bases left between them. The CDR3 has 13 amino acids. The CDR3 DNA sequence: TGTGCCAGCAGCTTACAGTCGGGGAATGGCTACACCTTC. This encodes CASSLQSGNGYTF.

The chain uses TRBV28 and TRBJ2-7, with D possibly matching TRBD2 (6 bases). This CDR3 spans 13 amino acids. V lost 8 bases, J lost 4 bases, and 15 bases lay in between. CDR1 and CDR2 (germline): MDHEN, SYDVKM. The CDR3 here is CASERRGGYEQYF. The CDR3, as DNA: TGTGCCAGCGAGAGAAGGGGAGGATACGAGCAGTACTTC.

The V gene is TRBV2, the J gene TRBJ2-1; D gene ambiguous. Germline CDR1 is SNHLY and CDR2 is FYNNEI. V gave up 5 bases and J gave up 10 bases, with 9 bases separating them. The CDR3 loop spans 11 amino acids. The CDR3 bases are TGTGCCAGCAGTTCAGGTGGGGAGCAGTTCTTC. It codes for CASSSGGEQFF.

This clone was picked up a small number of times. This chain's CDR3 is CASSAQEAGGRFF. The CDR3 nucleotides are TGTGCCAGCAGCGCCCAGGAGGCGGGGGGGCGGTTCTTC. The chain combines TRBV7-3 with TRBJ2-1, with 9 nucleotides matching TRBD2. The CDR3 has 13 residues. In germline, CDR1 is SGHTA, CDR2 FQGTGA. V lost 5 bases, J lost 15 bases, and 11 bases stayed unmatched.